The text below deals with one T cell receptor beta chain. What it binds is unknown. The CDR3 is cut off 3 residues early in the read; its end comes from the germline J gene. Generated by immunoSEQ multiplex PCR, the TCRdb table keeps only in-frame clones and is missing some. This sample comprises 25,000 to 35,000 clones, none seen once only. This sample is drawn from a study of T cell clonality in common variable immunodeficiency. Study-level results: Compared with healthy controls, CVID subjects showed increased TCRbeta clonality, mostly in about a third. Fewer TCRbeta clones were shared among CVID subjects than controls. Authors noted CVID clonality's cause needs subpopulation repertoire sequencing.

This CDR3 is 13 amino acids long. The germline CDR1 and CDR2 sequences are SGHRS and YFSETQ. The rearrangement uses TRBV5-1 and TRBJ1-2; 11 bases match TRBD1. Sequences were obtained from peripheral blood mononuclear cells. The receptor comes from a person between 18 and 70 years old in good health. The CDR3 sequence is CASRSSGQGDYTF. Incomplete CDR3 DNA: TGCGCCAGCAGGTCCTCGGGACAGGGGGAC.